The 13 T cell receptor beta chains presented below share a single source sample, sequenced in a study of cytomegalovirus exposure and HLA in healthy donors. 60 Vbeta and 13 Jbeta primers were used in PCR. This table comes from immunoSEQ multiplex PCR, and its TCRdb copy is limited to in-frame clones, with some not included. Here the sample spans about 130,000 clones, roughly 9% being singletons. Sequenced material: PBMCs. The receptors were gathered from a woman aged 40 to 50 in good health and CMV-seropositive.

This clone was picked up a small number of times. This chain connects TRBV27 to TRBJ1-5; D may be TRBD1 (6 bases). Germline loops: CDR1 MNHEY, CDR2 SMNVEV (reference sequence). V shed 2 bases and J shed 4 bases, with 9 bases lying between them. This CDR3 has 14 residues. CDR3 coding DNA: TGTGCCAGCAGTTTAGTAGGACAGAATCAGCCCCAGCATTTT. This translates into CASSLVGQNQPQHF.

This clone has more than one count but fewer than ten. The chain recombines TRBV5-1 with TRBJ2-7; D perhaps matches TRBD2 (6 bases). The CDR3 extends over 14 amino acids. Germline V gene data show CDR1 as SGHRS and CDR2 as YFSETQ. Trimming shortened V by 5 bases and J by 3 bases, and 15 bases separated the two germline ends. CDR3 sequence: CASSPPGLSYEQYF. The CDR3 DNA follows: TGCGCCAGCAGTCCTCCGGGACTGAGCTACGAGCAGTACTTC.

This clone was recorded a few times. The J gene is TRBJ1-2, the V gene TRBV19, with D perhaps matching TRBD1 (5 bases). Trimming took off 3 bases at V and 2 bases at J, with 19 bases between the two ends. The CDR3 runs to 17 residues. Germline loops: CDR1 LNHDA, CDR2 SQIVND (reference sequence). The CDR3 coding sequence is TGTGCCAGTAGTATGGGGCCCCTTCGGTCAGTAAACTATGGCTACACCTTC. Encoded protein: CASSMGPLRSVNYGYTF.

This clone turned up a few times. CDR3 sequence reads: CSVEGVADYGYTF. CDR3 bases: TGCAGCGTTGAAGGGGTAGCCGACTATGGCTACACCTTC. V is TRBV29-1 and J is TRBJ1-2; D not certain. The germline gives CDR1 SQVTM, CDR2 ANQGSEA. The CDR3 is made up of 13 amino acids. V gave up 1 base and J gave up 3 bases, with 9 bases separating them. Variable domain in full (rest from reference TRBV29-1 and TRBJ1-2): SAVISQKPSRDICQRGTSLTIQCQVDSQVTMMFWYRQQPGQSLTLIATANQGSEATYESGFVIDKFPISRPNLTFSTLTVSNMSPEDSSIYLCSVEGVADYGYTFGSGTRLTVV.

The chain is built from TRBV6-5 and TRBJ2-1, with a possible D match to TRBD1 (6 bases). The CDR3 is 14 amino acids. Germline assignment: CDR1 MNHEY and CDR2 SVGAGI. Trimming removed 0 bases from V and 6 bases from J, with 9 bases in between. CDR3: CASSYSQGSNEQFF. The CDR3 region has the DNA TGTGCCAGCAGTTACTCGCAGGGGAGCAATGAGCAGTTCTTC.

The genes are TRBV5-1 and TRBJ2-5, with TRBD2 as a possible D gene (6 bases). V lost 6 bases and J lost 2, with 14 bases in between. The germline V gene encodes CDR1 SGHRS and CDR2 YFSETQ. This CDR3 is built from 14 residues. As DNA, the CDR3 is TGCGCCAGCACCACGGGACTGCAACAAGAGACCCAGTACTTC. Amino acids: CASTTGLQQETQYF.

The V and J genes are TRBV6-5 and TRBJ1-3, with D uncertain. V was cut by 4 bases and J by 0 bases, with 10 bases left in between. The CDR3 sequence is 15 residues long. Germline loops: CDR1 MNHEY, CDR2 SVGAGI. CDR3 in amino acids: CASSSTRFSGNTIYF. CDR3 nucleotides: TGTGCCAGCAGTTCAACTCGCTTCTCTGGAAACACCATATATTTT.

This clone was picked up a small number of times. The genes are TRBV10-3 and TRBJ2-7; D is undetermined. The germline gives CDR1 ENHRY, CDR2 SYGVKD. Trimming shortened V by 5 bases and J by 3 bases, and 8 bases separated the two germline ends. The CDR3 is 12 residues long. CDR3 bases: TGTGCCATCAGTAAACAGAGCTACGAGCAGTACTTC. Translated, it gives CAISKQSYEQYF.

This clone was counted a few times. The genes are TRBV11-3 and TRBJ2-7; 8 positions agree with TRBD2. Germline CDR1 is SGHNT and CDR2 is YENEEA. The CDR3 sequence is 15 residues long. V gave up 10 bases and J gave up 5 bases; unmatched junction bases: 16. This CDR3 is CATSLGGDGGHEQYF. The CDR3 DNA follows: TGTGCCACCTCGCTCGGGGGGGATGGAGGGCACGAGCAGTACTTC.

Only a few counts were recorded for this clone. The chain recombines TRBV6-5 with TRBJ1-1, with D maybe TRBD1 (5 bases). The germline gives CDR1 MNHEY, CDR2 SVGAGI. The CDR3 sequence is 11 residues long. V lost 5 bases and J lost 6, with 7 bases in between. Written as DNA, the CDR3 is TGTGCCAGCAGTCGGGGGGCTGAAGCTTTCTTT. It translates to CASSRGAEAFF.

The rearrangement uses TRBV27 and TRBJ1-4; D is unresolved. V lost 3 bases and J lost 0, with 11 bases in between. Germline V CDR1 and CDR2: MNHEY, SMNVEV (reference sequence). The length of the CDR3 is 16 residues. The CDR3 bases are TGTGCCAGCAGTTTTTATAGCCCCGCAACTAATGAAAAACTGTTTTTT. Translated: CASSFYSPATNEKLFF.

V usage is TRBV25-1 and J usage is TRBJ1-5; possibly TRBD1 for D (5 bases). The CDR3 is 14 amino acids. Germline V gene data show CDR1 as MGHDK and CDR2 as SYGVNS. V was clipped by 6 bases and J by 5 bases, with 14 bases between them. CDR3 bases: TGTGCCAGCAGAGGGGCAGGGTTTTATCAGCCCCAGCATTTT. Translating gives CASRGAGFYQPQHF.

This clone was observed a few times. The chain recombines TRBV5-4 with TRBJ1-1; 10 bases agree with TRBD1. The length of the CDR3 is 17 residues. The germline V gene has CDR1 SGHNT and CDR2 YYREEE (reference sequence). Germline trimming cut 0 bases from V and 2 bases from J; bases unmatched to any gene: 7. The chain's CDR3 is CASSLGDRGLGNTEAFF. The CDR3, as DNA: TGTGCCAGCAGCTTGGGGGACAGGGGTTTGGGTAACACTGAAGCTTTCTTT.